The 30 T cell receptor beta chains below were found in one sample sequenced in a study of spatial heterogeneity in lung cancer. The time point was: sample taken at primary tumor resection. Material for sequencing was whole RNA from tumor, nontumor lung or frozen PBMC, left unsorted. MiXCR, applied by TCRdb to the 5' RACE reads, yields one record per CDR3 protein. The sample has 20,000 or so distinct CDR3 sequences; about 3.5% are singletons. The sample in question was PBMCs, obtained at surgery. The source of these receptors is a female donor with early-stage non-small cell lung cancer.

In this sample, this clonotype turned up many times. The V call is TRBV12-3 or TRBV12-4, the J call TRBJ2-7; D is unclear. This CDR3 is built from 14 residues. Between the trimmed V and J ends, which lost 5 bases and 5 bases, there was a span of 16 bases. DNA of the CDR3: TGTGCCAGCAGTAAGTTTAACAAGGGAAACGAGCAGTACTTC. Its protein product is CASSKFNKGNEQYF.

At least ten counts were recorded for this clonotype. The J gene is TRBJ2-4, the V gene TRBV9; D unclear. The ends were cut back, 2 bases at V and 7 bases at J, with 13 bases in the middle. Germline V gene sequence: CDR1 SGDLS, CDR2 YYNGEE. The CDR3 runs 14 residues. CDR3 sequence (DNA): TGTGCCAGCAGCGTTGACCCGCAAGGGAACATTCAGTACTTC. Its protein is CASSVDPQGNIQYF. Using reference TRBV9 and TRBJ2-4 for the parts outside the CDR3, the full variable domain is DSGVTQTPKHLITATGQRVTLRCSPRSGDLSVYWYQQSLDQGLQFLIQYYNGEERAKGNILERFSAQQFPDLHSELNLSSLELGDSALYFCASSVDPQGNIQYFGAGTRLSVL.

The V call is TRBV28, the J call TRBJ2-3; TRBD2 matches at 13 bases. The J segment lost 5 bases and the V segment lost 8 bases, leaving 7 bases of the junction unmatched. Germline V lookup: CDR1 MDHEN, CDR2 SYDVKM. CDR3 length: 15 residues. DNA of the CDR3: TGTGCCAGCGGACAACTAGCGGGAGGGCGAGATACGCAGTATTTT. This codes for CASGQLAGGRDTQYF.

This clonotype was recorded at least ten times. J is TRBJ2-3 and V is TRBV6-6, with 10 bases aligning to TRBD1. Germline V gene data show CDR1 as MNHNY and CDR2 as SVGAGI (reference sequence). V was pared by 5 bases and J by 0 bases, with 23 bases of the junction left unmatched. The CDR3 spans 22 residues. The CDR3: CASSPGPGTGAWAADSTDTQYF. CDR3 in DNA: TGTGCCAGCAGTCCGGGTCCCGGGACAGGGGCCTGGGCGGCAGATAGCACAGATACGCAGTATTTT.

This clonotype has ten or more counts. The rearrangement links TRBV7-9 to TRBJ2-5; TRBD1 or TRBD2 may be the D gene (5 bases each). V lost 5 bases and J lost 1, with 17 bases in between. The CDR3 has 16 amino acids. Germline lookup yields CDR1 SEHNR and CDR2 FQNEAQ (reference sequence). The CDR3 here is CASSPGTALFQETQYF. CDR3 bases: TGTGCCAGCAGCCCCGGGACCGCCCTGTTCCAAGAGACCCAGTACTTC.

Within the sample, this clonotype is medium-sized. The chain links TRBV4-1 to TRBJ2-7; 8 nucleotides line up with TRBD1. Germline values: CDR1 MGHRA, CDR2 YSYEKL. The length of the CDR3 is 15 residues. V was clipped by 1 base and J by 2 bases; unmatched bases: 4. CDR3 sequence reads: CASSQGRTGTYEQYF. The CDR3 bases are TGCGCCAGCAGCCAAGGCAGGACAGGGACCTACGAGCAGTACTTC.

This clonotype was seen many times. The rearrangement links TRBV20-1 to TRBJ2-2; 10 positions match TRBD1. Germline V gene sequence: CDR1 DFQATT, CDR2 SNEGSKA (reference sequence). The CDR3 covers 14 residues. Losses at the gene ends were 5 bases for V and 5 bases for J; bases not matched to a gene: 5. The CDR3 loop reads CSARTGGWTGELFF. In DNA form, the CDR3 reads TGCAGTGCTCGGACAGGGGGTTGGACCGGGGAGCTGTTTTTT.

This clonotype was detected ten times or more. The chain recombines TRBV12-3 or TRBV12-4 with TRBJ1-5, with D possibly matching TRBD1 (5 bases). V was cut by 3 bases and J by 1 base, with 7 bases left in between. There are 14 residues in the CDR3. The CDR3 nucleotides read TGTGCCAGCAGTTTCACAGGAAGCAATCAGCCCCAGCATTTT. This encodes CASSFTGSNQPQHF.

This clonotype was detected ten times or more. The rearrangement uses TRBV5-6 and TRBJ2-1, with TRBD2 matching 10 bases. This CDR3 region has 17 residues. V shed 3 bases, J shed 5 bases, and the junction held 11 bases outside the gene matches. CDR1 SGHDT and CDR2 YYEEEE come from the germline V gene. The CDR3 protein is CASSSPLLAGDNNEQFF. The CDR3 DNA reads TGTGCCAGCAGCTCCCCCCTCCTAGCGGGAGACAACAATGAGCAGTTCTTC. Drawing the rest from reference TRBV5-6 and TRBJ2-1, the complete variable domain is DAGVTQSPTHLIKTRGQQVTLRCSPKSGHDTVSWYQQALGQGPQFIFQYYEEEERQRGNFPDRFSGHQFPNYSSELNVNALLLGDSALYLCASSSPLLAGDNNEQFFGPGTRLTVL.

This clonotype occurred many times. The chain combines TRBV7-9 with TRBJ2-5; 9 bases map to TRBD1. The CDR3 has 13 residues. With 5 bases clipped from V and 5 bases from J, the junction kept 3 bases outside the gene matches. Germline V gene data show CDR1 as SEHNR and CDR2 as FQNEAQ (reference sequence). The chain's CDR3 is CASSRGQGETQYF. The CDR3 nucleotides are TGTGCCAGCAGCCGCGGACAGGGGGAGACCCAGTACTTC.

A few counts support this clonotype. This sequence joins TRBV27 and TRBJ1-2; TRBD1 agrees at 9 bases. The CDR3 loop spans 17 amino acids. After removal of 2 bases from V and 4 bases from J, the junction contained 11 bases not matched to a gene. CDR1 and CDR2 (germline): MNHEY, SMNVEV (reference sequence). CDR3 region: CASSLNSAGTGRYGYTF. CDR3 sequence (DNA): TGTGCCAGCAGTTTAAATTCCGCCGGGACAGGGCGCTATGGCTACACCTTC.

This clonotype was detected ten times or more. The chain recombines TRBV29-1 with TRBJ2-2; 7 positions match TRBD2. The CDR3 extends over 17 amino acids. Germline CDR1 reads SQVTM; CDR2 reads ANQGSEA. V dropped 7 bases and J dropped 5; count of bases not matched to a gene: 19. The CDR3 protein is CSASAGVAGTRTGELFF. The CDR3 nucleotides are TGCAGCGCCTCGGCGGGGGTAGCGGGTACGCGGACCGGGGAGCTGTTTTTT.

Many counts were recorded for this clonotype. This chain connects TRBV28 to TRBJ2-7; D call uncertain. CDR1 is MDHEN and CDR2 is SYDVKM in the germline V gene. V was pared by 5 bases and J by 3 bases, with 14 bases between. The CDR3 has 14 residues. CDR3 nucleotides: TGTGCCAGCAGTCCTCGTGAGGCCGGCTACGAGCAGTACTTC. Translating gives CASSPREAGYEQYF.

This clonotype was detected many times. The chain recombines TRBV5-1 with TRBJ2-7, with D possibly TRBD2 on 5 matching bases. Germline V gives CDR1 SGHRS, CDR2 YFSETQ. V lost 0 bases to trimming and J lost 6 bases, with 10 bases between them. The CDR3 is 13 residues long. The CDR3 DNA reads as TGCGCCAGCAGCTTGGCAGTCGGGGTCGAGCAGTACTTC. Protein sequence: CASSLAVGVEQYF.

This clonotype was seen at least ten times. The chain joins TRBV15 to TRBJ1-5; D gene uncertain. The germline CDR1 and CDR2 sequences are LNHNV and YYDKDF (reference sequence). Deletions cut 1 base from V and 0 bases from J, with 4 bases between. The CDR3 loop spans 14 amino acids. DNA of the CDR3: TGTGCCACCAGCAGAGTGTCTAGCAATCAGCCCCAGCATTTT. Amino acids: CATSRVSSNQPQHF.

This clonotype was seen repeatedly, ten times or more. The chain combines TRBV27 with TRBJ1-5, with D uncertain. Trimming removed 6 bases at V and 0 bases at J, with 6 bases between. The CDR3 length is 13 residues. The germline V gene has CDR1 MNHEY and CDR2 SMNVEV (reference sequence). CDR3 sequence: CASSSYSNQPQHF. In DNA, the CDR3 is TGTGCCAGCAGCTCCTATAGCAATCAGCCCCAGCATTTT.

The CDR3 DNA is TGCGCCAGCAGCCAATTAGCGGGAAACTACGAGCAGTACTTC. Its translation is CASSQLAGNYEQYF. The chain recombines TRBV4-1 with TRBJ2-7; 8 nucleotides match TRBD2. This CDR3 has 14 amino acids. Germline values: CDR1 MGHRA, CDR2 YSYEKL. Trimming removed 2 bases from V and 3 bases from J; junction bases left unmatched: 3.

This clonotype has a count of ten or more. The chain carries TRBV27 and TRBJ1-1; 12 bases agree with TRBD1. CDR1 is MNHEY, CDR2 SMNVEV, per germline (reference sequence). This CDR3 comprises 20 residues. The V segment lost 6 bases and the J segment 0 bases; nucleotides outside the gene matches: 17. This CDR3 reads CASSSRWDRGPRGMNTEAFF. The CDR3 nucleotides are TGTGCCAGCAGCTCACGGTGGGACAGGGGGCCCCGTGGGATGAACACTGAAGCTTTCTTT.

Many counts were recorded for this clonotype. This chain joins TRBV24-1 and TRBJ1-5; D gene ambiguous. The CDR3 runs 14 residues. The V end was cut by 9 bases, the J end by 4 bases, with 15 bases between. Looked up from germline, CDR1 is KGHDR and CDR2 is SFDVKD. The chain's CDR3 is CATRPRLPNQPQHF. The DNA for the CDR3 is TGTGCCACCCGCCCAAGACTTCCGAATCAGCCCCAGCATTTT.

In this sample, this clonotype turned up a few times. The junction departs from germline at one end; a sequencing error may be responsible. The chain couples TRBV2 to TRBJ2-4; 13 bases fit TRBD2. The CDR3 sequence is 22 residues long. From germline, CDR1 is SNHLY and CDR2 FYNNEI. The DNA for the CDR3 is TGTGCTAGCAAATTAGTCCAAAGCGTAGGACTAGCGGGAGAATTGGGCAAAAACATTCAGTACTTC. Encoded protein: CASKLVQSVGLAGELGKNIQYF.

The chain uses TRBV5-1 and TRBJ2-5, with D perhaps matching TRBD2 (6 bases). Germline CDR1 is SGHRS and CDR2 is YFSETQ. CDR3 size: 15 residues. V was clipped by 5 bases and J by 3 bases, with 17 bases between them. The CDR3 loop is CASSTRDSTEETQYF. CDR3 in DNA: TGCGCCAGCAGTACTCGGGACTCAACTGAAGAGACCCAGTACTTC.

This clonotype showed up many times. The V gene is TRBV20-1, the J gene TRBJ1-2; TRBD1 is a possible D gene (6 bases). The germline V gene encodes CDR1 DFQATT and CDR2 SNEGSKA (reference sequence). The V end was cut by 1 base, the J end by 4 bases, with 22 bases between. The CDR3 covers 17 residues. CDR3 in amino acids: CSARVLGRGPGGYGYTF. The CDR3 DNA reads TGCAGTGCTAGAGTCCTTGGCAGGGGCCCCGGAGGCTATGGCTACACCTTC.

By frequency in the sample, this clonotype is medium-sized. The chain links TRBV4-1 to TRBJ2-5; D unresolved. The germline V gene encodes CDR1 MGHRA and CDR2 YSYEKL. The length of the CDR3 is 14 residues. Trimming stripped 6 bases from V and 1 base from J, with 12 bases between. This chain's CDR3 is CASRAPGPQETQYF. CDR3 DNA sequence: TGCGCCAGCAGAGCCCCAGGCCCCCAAGAGACCCAGTACTTC.

In its sample, this clonotype was seen many times. The chain recombines TRBV28 with TRBJ2-5; D perhaps matches TRBD1 (6 bases). The CDR3 totals 13 residues. The V end lost 5 bases, the J end lost 3 bases, and 10 bases lay between the germline ends. Germline CDR1 MDHEN, CDR2 SYDVKM. For the CDR3, the DNA is TGTGCCAGCAGTGCATGGACAGAAGAGACCCAGTACTTC. Amino acids: CASSAWTEETQYF.

In this sample, this clonotype turned up a few times. The rearrangement links TRBV12-3 or TRBV12-4 to TRBJ2-7, with a possible D match to TRBD2 (6 bases). Trimming shortened V by 6 bases and J by 0 bases, and 15 bases separated the two germline ends. The CDR3 contains 15 residues. DNA of the CDR3: TGTGCCAGCAGCCCCACGGCGGGGAGCTCCTACGAGCAGTACTTC. Residues: CASSPTAGSSYEQYF.

This chain joins TRBV6-5 and TRBJ2-1; D not certain. The germline V gene has CDR1 MNHEY and CDR2 SVGAGI. There are 15 residues in the CDR3. V lost 6 bases to trimming and J lost 5 bases, with 17 bases between them. In DNA form, the CDR3 reads TGTGCCAGCAGCCCCGCAGGAGTAGGTAACAATGAGCAGTTCTTC. This codes for CASSPAGVGNNEQFF.

This clonotype was observed many times. The chain employs TRBV20-1 and TRBJ2-1; D uncertain. The CDR3 length is 14 residues. Germline V gene sequence: CDR1 DFQATT, CDR2 SNEGSKA (reference sequence). Trimming cost V 0 bases and J 3 bases, with 9 bases left between them. CDR3 sequence reads: CSARDEESYNEQFF. CDR3 DNA sequence: TGCAGTGCTAGAGATGAGGAAAGCTACAATGAGCAGTTCTTC.

Many counts were recorded for this clonotype. The rearrangement links TRBV28 to TRBJ2-5, with TRBD1 matching 10 bases. From germline, CDR1 is MDHEN and CDR2 SYDVKM. This CDR3 has 14 amino acids. Trimming at V came to 7 bases and at J to 3 bases, leaving 5 bases not matched to a gene. The CDR3 DNA is TGTGCCAGCACCCCGACAGGGGGCGAAGAGACCCAGTACTTC. Protein product: CASTPTGGEETQYF. The complete variable domain, with remaining parts taken from reference TRBV28 and TRBJ2-5, reads DVKVTQSSRYLVKRTGEKVFLECVQDMDHENMFWYRQDPGLGLRLIYFSYDVKMKEKGDIPEGYSVSREKKERFSLILESASTNQTSMYLCASTPTGGEETQYFGPGTRLLVL.

The chain links TRBV6-1 to TRBJ1-4; D is undetermined. The length of the CDR3 is 13 residues. Germline values: CDR1 MNHNS, CDR2 SASEGT. Trimming removed 2 bases at V and 7 bases at J, with 8 bases between. The CDR3 DNA sequence: TGTGCCAGCAGTGAATACAGACGTGAAAAACTGTTTTTT. Translation: CASSEYRREKLFF.

This clonotype was seen ten or more times. In DNA, the CDR3 is TGTGCCAGCAACTTTGGGGACAGGGGCCACGAGCAGTACTTC. Protein sequence: CASNFGDRGHEQYF. V gene TRBV28 combines with J gene TRBJ2-7; TRBD1 agrees at 10 bases. The V gene's germline CDR1 is MDHEN and CDR2 SYDVKM. CDR3 length equals 14 residues. The junction had 8 bases not matched to a gene; V was cut back by 7 bases and J by 5 bases.